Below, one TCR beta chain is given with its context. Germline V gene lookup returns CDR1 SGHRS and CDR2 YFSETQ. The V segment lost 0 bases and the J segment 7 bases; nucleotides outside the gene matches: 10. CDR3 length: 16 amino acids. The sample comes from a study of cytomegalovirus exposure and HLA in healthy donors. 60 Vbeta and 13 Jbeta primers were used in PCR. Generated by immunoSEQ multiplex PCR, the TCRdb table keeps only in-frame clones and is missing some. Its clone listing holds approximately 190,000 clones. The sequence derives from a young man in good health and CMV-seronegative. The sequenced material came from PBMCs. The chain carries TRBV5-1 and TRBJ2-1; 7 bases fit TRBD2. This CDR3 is CASSLARRESGNEQFF. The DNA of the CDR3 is TGCGCCAGCAGCTTGGCCAGGCGGGAGAGTGGTAATGAGCAGTTCTTC.